Listed below are T cell receptor beta chains from one sample, sequenced in a study of post-analysis software for immune sequencing data. TCRdb independently ran MiXCR on the PCR reads; one entry per CDR3 protein. The table lists 600,000 to 700,000 distinct CDR3 sequences, 59% of them singletons. Material for sequencing was blood. The source of these receptors is a girl aged 2-10 years with multiple sclerosis. Both conserved end residues are part of each CDR3. Each record gives: D gene, clone size, J gene, V gene, CDR3 DNA, CDR3 protein. D genes are given only for firm matches. Clone size is given for some rows only: seen once, a few or many times, or a class if the clone is expanded.

d_gene: TRBD1
abundance: -
j_gene: TRBJ1-4
v_gene: TRBV12-3/TRBV12-4
CDR3nt: TGTGCCAGCAGTCACCGACAGGGGCCGGAGGCTGAAAAACTGTTTTTT
CDR3aa: CASSHRQGPEAEKLFF

d_gene: TRBD1
abundance: -
j_gene: TRBJ2-4
v_gene: TRBV20-1
CDR3nt: TGCAGTGCACCGGACAGGGGGGCCAAAAACATTCAGTACTTC
CDR3aa: CSAPDRGAKNIQYF

d_gene: -
abundance: -
j_gene: TRBJ2-7
v_gene: TRBV20-1
CDR3nt: TGCAGTGCTAGAGATCAGGAGGGCCGCTCCTACGAGCAGTACTTC
CDR3aa: CSARDQEGRSYEQYF

d_gene: TRBD2
abundance: -
j_gene: TRBJ2-1
v_gene: TRBV6-5
CDR3nt: TGTGCCAGCACCTCAAGCGGGAGGGCCGGGAATGAGCAGTTCTTC
CDR3aa: CASTSSGRAGNEQFF

d_gene: -
abundance: few
j_gene: TRBJ2-7
v_gene: TRBV6-5
CDR3nt: TGTGCCAGCAGTGCGCTCTTTGGGAACGAGCAGTACTTC
CDR3aa: CASSALFGNEQYF

d_gene: -
abundance: few
j_gene: TRBJ2-7
v_gene: TRBV2
CDR3nt: TGTGCCAGCCGTCTTGACAGCACCTACGAGCAGTACTTC
CDR3aa: CASRLDSTYEQYF

d_gene: -
abundance: few
j_gene: TRBJ2-3
v_gene: TRBV7-9
CDR3nt: TGTGCCAGCGCCGATACAGATACGCAGTATTTT
CDR3aa: CASADTDTQYF

d_gene: -
abundance: -
j_gene: TRBJ2-5
v_gene: TRBV7-2
CDR3nt: TGTGCCAGCAGTCGAGTGGGGAAGGAGACCCAGTACTTC
CDR3aa: CASSRVGKETQYF

d_gene: -
abundance: -
j_gene: TRBJ2-1
v_gene: TRBV30
CDR3nt: TGTGCCTATTTGGACATCCCACCCAATAATGAGCAGTTCTTC
CDR3aa: CAYLDIPPNNEQFF

d_gene: TRBD1
abundance: -
j_gene: TRBJ2-7
v_gene: TRBV7-9
CDR3nt: TGTGCCAGCGGCCGTCCGGGACAGGAATACGAGCAGTACTTC
CDR3aa: CASGRPGQEYEQYF

d_gene: -
abundance: -
j_gene: TRBJ2-5
v_gene: TRBV12-3/TRBV12-4
CDR3nt: TGTGCCAGCATCCGATCTCAGGGTAGGGAGACCCAGTACTTC
CDR3aa: CASIRSQGRETQYF

d_gene: -
abundance: -
j_gene: TRBJ2-3
v_gene: TRBV29-1
CDR3nt: TGCAGCGTTAAAAGGCTCTGGCCCGACACAGATACGCAGTATTTT
CDR3aa: CSVKRLWPDTDTQYF

d_gene: TRBD2
abundance: few
j_gene: TRBJ2-3
v_gene: TRBV20-1
CDR3nt: TGCAGTGCTAGGGAGCTAGCGGTGAATACGCAGTATTTT
CDR3aa: CSARELAVNTQYF

d_gene: -
abundance: -
j_gene: TRBJ2-7
v_gene: TRBV5-5
CDR3nt: TGTGCCAGCAGCTCCCAGGGAGTAGCCTACGAGCAGTACTTC
CDR3aa: CASSSQGVAYEQYF

d_gene: -
abundance: once
j_gene: TRBJ2-5
v_gene: TRBV7-9
CDR3nt: TGTGCCAGCAGCTTAGTGAACGGGCAGCAGTACTTC
CDR3aa: CASSLVNGQQYF

d_gene: TRBD1
abundance: -
j_gene: TRBJ1-2
v_gene: TRBV13
CDR3nt: TGTGCCAGCAGCTCGCGGGACAGGGGAAGCTATGGCTACACCTTC
CDR3aa: CASSSRDRGSYGYTF

d_gene: TRBD2
abundance: -
j_gene: TRBJ2-1
v_gene: TRBV12-3/TRBV12-4
CDR3nt: TGTGCCAGCAGCTTACCACCTGGGACTAGCGGCTACAATGAGCAGTTCTTC
CDR3aa: CASSLPPGTSGYNEQFF

d_gene: -
abundance: -
j_gene: TRBJ2-5
v_gene: TRBV29-1
CDR3nt: TGCAGCGTTCGAAACCCACAAGAGACCCAGTACTTC
CDR3aa: CSVRNPQETQYF

d_gene: -
abundance: -
j_gene: TRBJ2-4
v_gene: TRBV10-3
CDR3nt: TGTGCCATCAGTGAGTCTGCTTACGTGCAGTACTTC
CDR3aa: CAISESAYVQYF

d_gene: TRBD1
abundance: -
j_gene: TRBJ2-3
v_gene: TRBV29-1
CDR3nt: TGCAGCGTCCGACAGGGGTCCACAGATACGCAGTATTTT
CDR3aa: CSVRQGSTDTQYF

d_gene: -
abundance: once
j_gene: TRBJ1-5
v_gene: TRBV5-1
CDR3nt: TGCGCCAGCAGCTCCCCTTGCGACAGAGCAAACCCCTATAGCAATCAGCCCCAGCATTTT
CDR3aa: CASSSPCDRANPYSNQPQHF

d_gene: -
abundance: -
j_gene: TRBJ2-1
v_gene: TRBV4-1
CDR3nt: TGCGCCAGCAGCCAGGAGGGGGGGAGCTACAATGAGCAGTTCTTC
CDR3aa: CASSQEGGSYNEQFF

d_gene: TRBD2
abundance: -
j_gene: TRBJ2-1
v_gene: TRBV9
CDR3nt: TGTGCCAGCAGCGCTAGCGGGAGGGACTCCTACAATGAGCAGTTCTTC
CDR3aa: CASSASGRDSYNEQFF

d_gene: -
abundance: -
j_gene: TRBJ2-7
v_gene: TRBV12-3/TRBV12-4
CDR3nt: TGTGCCAGCAGTTATGGGAAATCCTACGAGCAGTACTTC
CDR3aa: CASSYGKSYEQYF